The T cell receptor beta chain described here comes from a study of cytomegalovirus exposure and HLA in healthy donors. This clone appeared once. PCR employed 60 Vbeta and 13 Jbeta primers. The authors' processing: The authors later counted some 76 million unique TCR beta chains, 9.5 million to 11 million of them shared. The table came from immunoSEQ multiplex PCR; TCRdb's copy has only in-frame clones and leaves some out. That table supplies the V and J calls and clone size; D and trimming were determined from the DNA. The table has about 100,000 clones, around 77% seen once. Trimming cost V 5 bases and J 0 bases; bases outside gene matches: 6. The germline CDR1 and CDR2 sequences are LNHDA and SQIVND (reference sequence). This CDR3 spans 17 amino acids.

This chain links TRBV19 with TRBJ2-1; 11 bases match TRBD2. The sequence came from a male donor in good health and CMV-seronegative. The sequencing input was PBMCs. The CDR3, as DNA: TGTGCCAGTAGTCCTCTAGGACTAGCGGGCTCCTACAATGAGCAGTTCTTC. This encodes CASSPLGLAGSYNEQFF.